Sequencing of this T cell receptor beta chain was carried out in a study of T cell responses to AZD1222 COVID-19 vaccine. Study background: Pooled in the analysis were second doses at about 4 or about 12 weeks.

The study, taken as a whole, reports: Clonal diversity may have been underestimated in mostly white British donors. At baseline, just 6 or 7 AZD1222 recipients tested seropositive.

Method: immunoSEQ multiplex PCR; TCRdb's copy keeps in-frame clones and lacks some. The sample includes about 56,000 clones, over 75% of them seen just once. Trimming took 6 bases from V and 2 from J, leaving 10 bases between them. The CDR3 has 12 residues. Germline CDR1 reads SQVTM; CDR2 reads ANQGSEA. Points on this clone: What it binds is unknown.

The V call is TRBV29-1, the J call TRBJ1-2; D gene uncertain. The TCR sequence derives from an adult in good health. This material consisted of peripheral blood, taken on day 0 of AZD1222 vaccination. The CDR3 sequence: CSVEPGNYGYTF. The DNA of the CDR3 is TGCAGCGTCGAACCGGGAAACTATGGCTACACCTTC.